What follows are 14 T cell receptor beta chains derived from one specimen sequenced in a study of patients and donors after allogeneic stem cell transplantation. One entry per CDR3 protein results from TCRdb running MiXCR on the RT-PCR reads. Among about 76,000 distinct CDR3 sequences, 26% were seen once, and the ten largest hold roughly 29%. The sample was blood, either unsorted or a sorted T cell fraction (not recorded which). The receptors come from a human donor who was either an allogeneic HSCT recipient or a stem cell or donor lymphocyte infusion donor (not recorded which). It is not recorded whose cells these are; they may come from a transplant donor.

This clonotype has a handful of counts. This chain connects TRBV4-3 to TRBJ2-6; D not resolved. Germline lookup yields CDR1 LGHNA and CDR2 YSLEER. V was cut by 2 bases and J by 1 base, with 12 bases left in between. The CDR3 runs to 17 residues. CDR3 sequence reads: CASSQLLGPSGANVLTF. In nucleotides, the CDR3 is TGCGCCAGCAGCCAACTCCTTGGACCGTCTGGGGCCAACGTCCTGACTTTC.

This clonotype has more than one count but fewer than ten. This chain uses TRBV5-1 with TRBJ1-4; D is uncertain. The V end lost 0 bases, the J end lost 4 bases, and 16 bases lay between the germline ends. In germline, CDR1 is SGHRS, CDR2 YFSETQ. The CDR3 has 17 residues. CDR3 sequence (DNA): TGCGCCAGCAGCTTGGAGGCAGGTAGTTCCCTTAATGAAAAACTGTTTTTT. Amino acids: CASSLEAGSSLNEKLFF.

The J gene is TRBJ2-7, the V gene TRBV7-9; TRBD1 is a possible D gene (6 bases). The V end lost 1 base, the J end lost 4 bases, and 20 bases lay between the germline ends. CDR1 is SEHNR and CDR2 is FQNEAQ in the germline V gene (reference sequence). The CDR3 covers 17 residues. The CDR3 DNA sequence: TGTGCCAGCAGCTTAGTGCTGCTACAGGGTACATGGTACGAGCAGTACTTC. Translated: CASSLVLLQGTWYEQYF.

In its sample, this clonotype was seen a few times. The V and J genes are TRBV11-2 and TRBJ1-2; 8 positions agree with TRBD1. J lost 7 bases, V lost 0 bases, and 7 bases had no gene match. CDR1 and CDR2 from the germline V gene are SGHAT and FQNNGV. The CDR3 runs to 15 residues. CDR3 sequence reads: CASSLDGDRTSGYTF. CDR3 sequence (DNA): TGTGCCAGCAGCTTAGATGGGGACAGGACGAGTGGCTACACCTTC.

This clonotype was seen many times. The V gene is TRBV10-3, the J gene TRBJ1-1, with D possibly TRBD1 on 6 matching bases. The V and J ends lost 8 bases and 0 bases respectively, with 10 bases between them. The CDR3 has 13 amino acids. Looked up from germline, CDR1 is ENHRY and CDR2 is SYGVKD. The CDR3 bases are TGTGCCATCTTGGGGACATTGAACACTGAAGCTTTCTTT. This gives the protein CAILGTLNTEAFF.

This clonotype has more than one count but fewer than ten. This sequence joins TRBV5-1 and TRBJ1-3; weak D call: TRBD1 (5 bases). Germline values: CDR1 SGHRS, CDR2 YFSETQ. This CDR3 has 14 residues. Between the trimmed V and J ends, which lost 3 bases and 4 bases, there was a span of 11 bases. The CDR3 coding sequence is TGCGCCAGCAGCTCGCCCGACAGAGGAAACACCATATATTTT. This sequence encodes CASSSPDRGNTIYF.

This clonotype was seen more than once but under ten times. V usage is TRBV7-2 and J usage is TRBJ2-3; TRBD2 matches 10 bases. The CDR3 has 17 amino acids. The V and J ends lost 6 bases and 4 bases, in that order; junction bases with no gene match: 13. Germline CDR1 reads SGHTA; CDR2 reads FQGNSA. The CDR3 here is CASSQNPSGSLSDTQYF. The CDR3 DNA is TGTGCCAGCAGTCAAAACCCTAGCGGGAGTCTCTCAGATACGCAGTATTTT.

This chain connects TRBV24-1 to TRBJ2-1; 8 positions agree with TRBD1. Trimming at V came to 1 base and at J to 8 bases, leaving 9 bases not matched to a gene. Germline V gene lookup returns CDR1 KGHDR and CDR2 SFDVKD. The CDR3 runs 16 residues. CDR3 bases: TGTGCCACCAGTGATTTTGCGAGACAGGGGATAGATGAGCAGTTCTTC. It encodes CATSDFARQGIDEQFF.

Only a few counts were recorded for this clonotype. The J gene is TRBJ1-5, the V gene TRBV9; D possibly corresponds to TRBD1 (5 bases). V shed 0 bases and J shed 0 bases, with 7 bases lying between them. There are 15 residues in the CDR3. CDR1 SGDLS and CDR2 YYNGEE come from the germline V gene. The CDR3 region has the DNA TGTGCCAGCAGCGTAGAGGACAATAGCAATCAGCCCCAGCATTTT. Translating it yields CASSVEDNSNQPQHF.

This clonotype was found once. In nucleotides, the CDR3 is TGTGCCAGCAGCGTAAGGGGCTCTGGAAACACCATATATTTT. Encoded protein: CASSVRGSGNTIYF. This chain links TRBV9 with TRBJ1-3, with D perhaps matching TRBD1 (5 bases). Per the germline V gene, CDR1 is SGDLS and CDR2 is YYNGEE. Trimming took off 1 base at V and 0 bases at J, with 5 bases between the two ends. This CDR3 is built from 14 residues.

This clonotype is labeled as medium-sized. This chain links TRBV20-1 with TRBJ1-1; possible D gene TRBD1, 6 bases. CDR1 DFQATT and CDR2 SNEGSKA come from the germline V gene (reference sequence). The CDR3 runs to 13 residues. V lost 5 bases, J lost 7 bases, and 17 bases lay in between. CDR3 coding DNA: TGCAGTGCTTTCTCCGGACAGATTATTGAAGCTTTCTTT. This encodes CSAFSGQIIEAFF.

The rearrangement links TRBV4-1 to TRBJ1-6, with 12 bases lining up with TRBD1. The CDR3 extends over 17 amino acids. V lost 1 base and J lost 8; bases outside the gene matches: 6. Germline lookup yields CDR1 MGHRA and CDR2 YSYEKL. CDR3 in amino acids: CASSQGGTGGPDSPLHF. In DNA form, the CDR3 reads TGCGCCAGCAGCCAAGGGGGGACAGGGGGCCCGGATTCACCCCTCCACTTT.

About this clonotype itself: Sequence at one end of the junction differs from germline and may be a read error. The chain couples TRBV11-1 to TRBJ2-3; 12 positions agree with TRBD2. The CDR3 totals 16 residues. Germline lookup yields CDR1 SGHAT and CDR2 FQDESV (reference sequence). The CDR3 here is CASSPGTSGRTDTQYF. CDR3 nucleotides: TGTGCCAGCAGCCCCGGGACTAGCGGGCGCACAGATACGCAGTATTTC.

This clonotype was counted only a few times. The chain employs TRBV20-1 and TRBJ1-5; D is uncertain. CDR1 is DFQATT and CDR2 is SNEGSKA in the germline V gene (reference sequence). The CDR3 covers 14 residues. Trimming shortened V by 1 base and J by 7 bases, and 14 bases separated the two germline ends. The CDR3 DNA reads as TGCAGTGCTAGAGCGAAGGGTCTGTACCAGCCCCAGCATTTT. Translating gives CSARAKGLYQPQHF.